This is a list of T cell receptor beta chains from one sample in a study of T cells after posttransplantation cyclophosphamide. Here immunoSEQ multiplex PCR was the method, and the copy in TCRdb shows in-frame clones only, minus some. Of about 18,000 clones in the sample, over 65% were seen once. The sample comprised memory CD4+ T cells sorted from blood. The receptors shown here come from a man younger than 40 in good health and a related stem cell transplant donor. The CDR3 runs from the conserved cysteine through the conserved F or W. The D gene is left open where the match is weak. Not every row has a clone size; where given, it reads once, few, many or a size class.

j_call: TRBJ1-6
clone_size: NA
d_call: NA
v_call: TRBV5-4
cdr3_length: 15
cdr3_nt: TGTGCCAGCAGCTTCGAAGAGGGCTATAATTCACCCCTCCACTTT
cdr3_aa: CASSFEEGYNSPLHF

j_call: TRBJ1-1
clone_size: medium-sized
d_call: NA
v_call: TRBV2
cdr3_length: 13
cdr3_nt: TGTGCCAGCAGTGACTCTTGGAACACTGAAGCTTTCTTT
cdr3_aa: CASSDSWNTEAFF

j_call: TRBJ1-5
clone_size: NA
d_call: TRBD1
v_call: TRBV4-2
cdr3_length: 15
cdr3_nt: TGTGCCAGCAGCCCAGAGGGGGCAGCGAATCAGCCCCAGCATTTT
cdr3_aa: CASSPEGAANQPQHF

j_call: TRBJ1-4
clone_size: NA
d_call: TRBD1
v_call: TRBV5-1
cdr3_length: 15
cdr3_nt: TGCGCCAGCAGCTCTTCCGGGACAGGGGCTGAAAAACTGTTTTTT
cdr3_aa: CASSSSGTGAEKLFF

j_call: TRBJ2-1
clone_size: NA
d_call: NA
v_call: TRBV6-4
cdr3_length: 15
cdr3_nt: TGTGCCAGCAGTGACTCGGCGGGGGCAAACAATGAGCAGTTCTTC
cdr3_aa: CASSDSAGANNEQFF

j_call: TRBJ2-7
clone_size: NA
d_call: NA
v_call: TRBV5-1
cdr3_length: 13
cdr3_nt: TGCGCCAGCAGCTTGGAGGGACATTACGAGCAGTACTTC
cdr3_aa: CASSLEGHYEQYF

j_call: TRBJ2-7
clone_size: few
d_call: NA
v_call: TRBV4-3
cdr3_length: 15
cdr3_nt: TGCGCCAGCAGCCAAGACGCGCGCTATGTCTACGAGCAGTACTTC
cdr3_aa: CASSQDARYVYEQYF

j_call: TRBJ2-7
clone_size: NA
d_call: NA
v_call: TRBV7-6
cdr3_length: 17
cdr3_nt: TGTGCCAGCAGTTCCCGCCTTCAGGGAAAGAGCTCCTACGAGCAGTACTTC
cdr3_aa: CASSSRLQGKSSYEQYF

j_call: TRBJ2-5
clone_size: NA
d_call: TRBD2
v_call: TRBV4-2
cdr3_length: 16
cdr3_nt: TGTGCCAGCAGCCAAGTGGGGCGGGGGGGGGTCGAGACCCAGTACTTC
cdr3_aa: CASSQVGRGGVETQYF

j_call: TRBJ1-5
clone_size: few
d_call: TRBD1
v_call: TRBV19
cdr3_length: 16
cdr3_nt: TGTGCCAGTAGTAGACAACCGGGACAGCCCAATCAGCCCCAGCATTTT
cdr3_aa: CASSRQPGQPNQPQHF

j_call: TRBJ2-1
clone_size: NA
d_call: NA
v_call: TRBV7-9
cdr3_length: 14
cdr3_nt: TGTGCCAGCAGCTCCAGGACCCGGAGGAATGAGCAGTTCTTC
cdr3_aa: CASSSRTRRNEQFF

j_call: TRBJ2-3
clone_size: NA
d_call: NA
v_call: TRBV7-9
cdr3_length: 13
cdr3_nt: TGTGCCAGCAGCTTGGCAGTTTTAGATACGCAGTATTTT
cdr3_aa: CASSLAVLDTQYF

j_call: TRBJ1-4
clone_size: NA
d_call: NA
v_call: TRBV5-1
cdr3_length: 14
cdr3_nt: TGCGCCAGCAGCTTGGGAGGGATTGATGAAAAACTGTTTTTT
cdr3_aa: CASSLGGIDEKLFF

j_call: TRBJ2-2
clone_size: NA
d_call: TRBD2
v_call: TRBV28
cdr3_length: 15
cdr3_nt: TGTGCCAGCAGTTCGCTAGCGGGGGGGCCCGGGGAGCTGTTTTTT
cdr3_aa: CASSSLAGGPGELFF

j_call: TRBJ2-4
clone_size: NA
d_call: NA
v_call: TRBV25-1
cdr3_length: 14
cdr3_nt: TGTGCCAGCAGTGAACAGGGGATGGGAAACATTCAGTACTTC
cdr3_aa: CASSEQGMGNIQYF

j_call: TRBJ2-7
clone_size: NA
d_call: TRBD2
v_call: TRBV25-1
cdr3_length: 14
cdr3_nt: TGTGCCAGCAGTGAACCCGGGGGGAGCAACGAGCAGTACTTC
cdr3_aa: CASSEPGGSNEQYF

j_call: TRBJ1-6
clone_size: few
d_call: TRBD1
v_call: TRBV6-6
cdr3_length: 14
cdr3_nt: TGTGCCAGCAGGGAGACGACAGGGGTTACACCCCTCCACTTT
cdr3_aa: CASRETTGVTPLHF

j_call: TRBJ2-7
clone_size: once
d_call: NA
v_call: TRBV7-8
cdr3_length: 14
cdr3_nt: TGTGCCAGCAGCTTGACAGGTGATCTGAGGGAGCAGTACTTC
cdr3_aa: CASSLTGDLREQYF

j_call: TRBJ1-6
clone_size: NA
d_call: TRBD1
v_call: TRBV5-1
cdr3_length: 14
cdr3_nt: TGCGCCAGCTCCGCAGGGGGGATGGGTTCACCCCTCCACTTT
cdr3_aa: CASSAGGMGSPLHF

j_call: TRBJ1-1
clone_size: NA
d_call: NA
v_call: TRBV19
cdr3_length: 14
cdr3_nt: TGTGCCAGTAGTCCCCCCCGGGGGAGGACTGAAGCTTTCTTT
cdr3_aa: CASSPPRGRTEAFF